This T cell receptor (beta chain) was sequenced in a study of resident and recirculating memory T cells in vitiligo. The data were produced by immunoSEQ multiplex PCR, yet TCRdb's version contains in-frame clones alone and is incomplete. The sample has more than 35,000 clones, 80% to 95% seen once. CDR3 size: 16 residues. The germline V gene has CDR1 SSHAT and CDR2 FNYEAQ (reference sequence). J was trimmed by 6 bases and V by 5 bases; bases with no gene match: 12. V is TRBV7-7 and J is TRBJ2-3; 9 bases map to TRBD2. The clonotype comes from a male donor with vitiligo. The sequencing sample was made of blood. The CDR3 DNA is TGTGCCAGCAGCCCCTCTTCTGGCGGGGGGGCGGATACGCAGTATTTT. This codes for CASSPSSGGGADTQYF.